What follows are 21 T cell receptor beta chains derived from one specimen sequenced in a study of tumor and adjacent non-tumor tissue in lung cancer. No cell sorting was done before RNA was extracted from the tissue. Distant lung tissue was collected more than 3 cm away from the tumor edge. A modified ARM-PCR protocol with three rounds of nested PCR amplified TCRbeta. TCRdb fed the multiplex PCR reads into MiXCR, producing one record per CDR3 protein. The sample has about 75,000 distinct CDR3 sequences, approximately 68% seen once; the top ten hold 25% to 35%. The sequenced material came from distant non-tumor lung tissue. The receptors derive from a woman between 45 and 60 years old with non-small cell lung cancer.

J is TRBJ2-1 and V is TRBV6-1, with 15 bases lining up with TRBD2. The CDR3 runs to 17 residues. Unmatched junction bases numbered 17, after V lost 5 bases and J lost 15 bases. Germline-derived CDR1 and CDR2 are MNHNS and SASEGT. The DNA of the CDR3 is TGTGCCAGCAGTTATATCCCCAGGACTAGCGGGAGGGTAATGGGGTTCTTC. It is translated as CASSYIPRTSGRVMGFF.

Worth noting for this clonotype: Germline is not matched at one junction end, which may reflect a read error. V usage is TRBV7-8 and J usage is TRBJ2-1, with 9 bases identical to TRBD1. The germline CDR1 and CDR2 sequences are SGHVS and FQNEAQ. This CDR3 region has 17 residues. Written as DNA, the CDR3 is TGTGCCAGTAGAACTAAACCGGGACAGGGTTTTTACAGTGAGCAGTTCTTC. It translates to CASRTKPGQGFYSEQFF.

Details on this clonotype: The junction and the germline gene differ at one end; a read error may be behind it. The chain carries TRBV4-3 and TRBJ2-1, with a weak D call TRBD2 (5 bases). This CDR3 contains 13 residues. Per the germline V gene, CDR1 is LGHNA and CDR2 is YSLEER. CDR3 DNA: TGCTCCAGCAGCCAAGAGTCCGGGAATGGGCAGTTCTTC. Translation: CSSSQESGNGQFF.

About this clonotype itself: This clone may be a read error of a much larger clone one base away. Given the absence of the conserved phenylalanine or tryptophan at the CDR3 end, a read error is likely. This rearrangement joins TRBV6-5 to TRBJ2-3, with D perhaps matching TRBD1 (5 bases). Germline loops: CDR1 MNHEY, CDR2 SVGAGI. CDR3 length: 12 residues. Trimming took off 8 bases at V and 1 base at J, with 7 bases between the two ends. CDR3 DNA: TGTGCCAGCGGGGCAGGCACAGATACGCAGTATTCT. Translated, it gives CASGAGTDTQYS.

This clonotype was observed a few times. A much more abundant neighbour one base away suggests this may be a read error. V gene TRBV20-1 combines with J gene TRBJ2-7; TRBD2 might be the D (5 bases). Per germline, CDR1 DFQATT and CDR2 SNEGSKA (reference sequence). The CDR3 length is 12 residues. CDR3 DNA sequence: TGCAGGAGCGGTATGGGGATCCACGAGCAGTACTTC. As protein: CRSGMGIHEQYF.

This clonotype was picked up one time. The junction departs from germline at one end; a sequencing error may be responsible. CDR3: CANSHDRYRANTEASF. The CDR3 DNA reads TGCGCCAACAGCCATGATCGTTACAGGGCGAACACTGAAGCTTCCTTT. The chain has TRBV4-1 and TRBJ1-1; tentatively, D is TRBD1 (6 bases). CDR1 is MGHRA and CDR2 is YSYEKL in the germline V gene. The CDR3 consists of 16 residues.

Comments on this clonotype: Because it lacks the conserved phenylalanine or tryptophan at the end, this CDR3 is likely a read error. The DNA is omitted, as the CDR3 cannot be located on it reliably, and the CDR3 follows TCRdb's listing. This chain's CDR3 is CANSQDLNRVGTETFL. The chain couples TRBV4-1 to TRBJ1-1; the listed D gene, TRBD1, was not tested against the DNA. Germline V lookup: CDR1 MGHRA, CDR2 YSYEKL. The CDR3 extends over 16 residues, inclusive of both ends.

Regarding this clonotype: The junction differs from germline at one of its ends, possibly a read error. The chain carries TRBV6-5 and TRBJ2-1, with 10 bases identical to TRBD2. In germline, CDR1 is MNHEY, CDR2 SVGAGI. This CDR3 contains 16 residues. The CDR3, as DNA: TGTGCCACCGGGTTTCTAGCGGGAGTAGATGGGAATGAGCATTTCTTC. Its translation is CATGFLAGVDGNEHFF.

This rearrangement joins TRBV4-3 to TRBJ2-1; a weak D match, TRBD2 (5 bases). CDR3 length equals 15 residues. CDR1 is LGHNA and CDR2 is YSLEER in the germline V gene. V was shortened by 1 base and J by 8 bases, with 15 bases between the two germline ends. The CDR3 nucleotides read TGCGCCAGCAGCCAAGGCGGAGGAAGACACTATGAGCAGTTCTTC. Its protein product is CASSQGGGRHYEQFF.

Comments on this clonotype: This clone may be a read error of a much larger clone one base away. V usage is TRBV6-5 and J usage is TRBJ1-2; D possibly corresponds to TRBD1 (6 bases). Trimming shortened V by 1 base and J by 10 bases, and 16 bases separated the two germline ends. CDR3 size: 14 residues. From germline, CDR1 is MNHEY and CDR2 SVGAGI. The CDR3 DNA is TGTGCCAGCAGTTACTTTCAGGGGAGCGGTGTCTACACCTTC. Its protein product is CASSYFQGSGVYTF.

For this clonotype: A junction boundary mismatches the germline segment, possibly from a read error. This chain connects TRBV11-2 to TRBJ2-1, with D unresolved. Germline V gene lookup returns CDR1 SGHAT and CDR2 FQNNGV. The CDR3 spans 12 residues. CDR3 sequence: CASSLGGDDQCF. CDR3 bases: TGTGCCAGCAGCTTAGGAGGCGATGATCAGTGTTTC.

As DNA, the CDR3 is TGCGCCAGCAGACTAGCGGGAGACGGACATTACGAGCAGTACTTC. Its translation: CASRLAGDGHYEQYF. The rearrangement uses TRBV5-1 and TRBJ2-7; the match to TRBD2 covers 11 bases. Germline loops: CDR1 SGHRS, CDR2 YFSETQ. J lost 4 bases, V lost 5 bases, and 8 bases had no gene match. The CDR3 is made up of 15 amino acids.

The gene calls are TRBV19 and TRBJ2-7, with 11 bases identical to TRBD1. There are 18 residues in the CDR3. Trimming took 6 bases from V and 0 from J; bases not matched to a gene: 13. The germline gives CDR1 LNHDA, CDR2 SQIVND (reference sequence). The CDR3: CASSSSKTGTGGSYEQYF. The CDR3 DNA reads as TGTGCCAGTAGCTCATCTAAAACCGGGACAGGGGGCTCCTACGAGCAGTACTTC.

The genes are TRBV29-1 and TRBJ2-1, with 7 positions matching TRBD2. This CDR3 is built from 16 residues. Germline CDR1 SQVTM, CDR2 ANQGSEA. CDR3 in amino acids: CNAPTIGRIYYNEQFF. DNA for the CDR3: TGCAACGCCCCGACTATCGGGAGGATCTACTACAATGAGCAGTTCTTC.

This clonotype was seen only a few times. The rearrangement uses TRBV24-1 and TRBJ2-5; 9 positions agree with TRBD1. CDR3 length: 15 residues. Germline-derived CDR1 and CDR2 are KGHDR and SFDVKD. Germline trimming cut 5 bases from V and 9 bases from J; bases unmatched to any gene: 12. Here the CDR3 DNA reads TGTGCCACCAGTGTGGTTGGACAGGGGAGGGAGGCCCAGTACTTC. This encodes CATSVVGQGREAQYF.

On this clonotype itself: A junction end diverges from the germline sequence, so it may reflect a read error. This chain connects TRBV29-1 to TRBJ2-5; 10 bases line up with TRBD1. The CDR3 length is 14 residues. Germline loops: CDR1 SQVTM, CDR2 ANQGSEA. The CDR3 here is CTVEAGQGYETQYF. The CDR3 region has the DNA TGCACCGTTGAAGCGGGACAGGGGTATGAGACCCAGTACTTT.

Many counts were recorded for this clonotype. The rearrangement joins TRBV20-1 to TRBJ2-1; D possibly corresponds to TRBD2 (6 bases). The germline V gene has CDR1 DFQATT and CDR2 SNEGSKA (reference sequence). V lost 4 bases, J lost 3 bases, and 22 bases lay in between. There are 17 residues in the CDR3. CDR3 sequence: CSATGLNHNPGYNEQFF. The CDR3 DNA reads TGCAGTGCTACAGGACTAAACCATAACCCCGGCTACAATGAGCAGTTCTTC.

The rearrangement joins TRBV28 to TRBJ2-1; a weak D match, TRBD2 (6 bases). Germline-derived CDR1 and CDR2 are MDHEN and SYDVKM. CDR3 size: 13 residues. Trimming left V 8 bases short and J 9 bases short, with 17 bases between. This CDR3 is CASRPSGVSEQFF. CDR3 DNA: TGTGCCAGCCGACCATCGGGAGTGAGTGAGCAGTTCTTC.

As concerns this clonotype: A much larger clone is a single base away; this may be a read error. The chain carries TRBV6-5 and TRBJ2-1; TRBD2 might be the D (6 bases). Trimming pared 6 bases from V and 11 bases from J, leaving 17 bases between. Looked up from germline, CDR1 is MNHEY and CDR2 is SVGAGI. This CDR3 contains 13 residues. The CDR3 is CASSDWDSPQQFF. As DNA, the CDR3 is TGTGCCAGCAGCGATTGGGACTCCCCTCAGCAGTTCTTC.

On this clonotype itself: At one of its ends the junction is not consistent with the germline gene, which may arise from a read error. The gene calls are TRBV28 and TRBJ1-5; tentative D call: TRBD1 (6 bases). Germline assignment: CDR1 MDHEN and CDR2 SYDVKM. The CDR3 covers 16 residues. CDR3 coding DNA: TGTGCCACCAGTTTAACAAACAGGGTTACGAATCAGCCCCAGCATTTT. This codes for CATSLTNRVTNQPQHF.

Notes on this clonotype: One base away lies a much larger clone, so this may be a sequencing read error. CDR3 nucleotides: TGTGCCATCAGTGATCTGTTTTACGAGCAGTACTTC. Translating it yields CAISDLFYEQYF. The chain joins TRBV10-3 to TRBJ2-7; D unclear. Germline V gives CDR1 ENHRY, CDR2 SYGVKD. V lost 3 bases and J lost 4, with 7 bases in between. The CDR3 totals 12 residues.